The clone carrying this TCR beta chain showed up just once. The V and J ends lost 8 bases and 6 bases respectively, with 11 bases between them. There are 12 residues in the CDR3. Germline V gene lookup returns CDR1 MNHEY and CDR2 SMNVEV (reference sequence). The data derive from a study of T cell changes during pregnancy in multiple sclerosis. Sequencing used immunoSEQ multiplex PCR; TCRdb keeps in-frame clones, though not all of them. Of about 26,000 clones listed, nearly 90% are singletons. The TCR comes from a female donor with multiple sclerosis, enrolled in a pregnancy study. V and J are TRBV27 and TRBJ2-1; tentative D call: TRBD2 (5 bases). The specimen was CD8+ T cells from peripheral blood mononuclear cells, collected in the second trimester of pregnancy. CDR3: CASEGLGNEQFF. DNA of the CDR3: TGTGCCAGCGAGGGCCTGGGCAATGAGCAGTTCTTC.